This T cell receptor (beta chain) originates from a study of blood T cell repertoires in COVID-19. Study background: The samples span acute and convalescent COVID-19 from the United States, Italy and Spain.

Original handling: Estimates of nucleated cell counts were drawn from the amplification of reference gene primers. Here immunoSEQ multiplex PCR was the method, and the copy in TCRdb shows in-frame clones only, minus some. V and J calls and clone size are given by that table; D and trimming were obtained from the DNA. The repertoire consists of about 110,000 clones, with about 80% occurring once and the leading ten covering 4% to 4.5%. J was trimmed by 3 bases and V by 2 bases; bases with no gene match: 9. Germline CDR1 is LNHDA and CDR2 is SQIVND (reference sequence). This CDR3 is built from 17 residues.

This clonotype was obtained from a woman between 65 and 79 years old with acute or convalescent COVID-19. The V and J genes are TRBV19 and TRBJ1-5; 8 bases match TRBD1. Source material: peripheral blood. This chain's CDR3 is CASSIRVRTGNNQPQHF. DNA for the CDR3: TGTGCCAGTAGTATAAGGGTTAGGACAGGGAACAATCAGCCCCAGCATTTT.